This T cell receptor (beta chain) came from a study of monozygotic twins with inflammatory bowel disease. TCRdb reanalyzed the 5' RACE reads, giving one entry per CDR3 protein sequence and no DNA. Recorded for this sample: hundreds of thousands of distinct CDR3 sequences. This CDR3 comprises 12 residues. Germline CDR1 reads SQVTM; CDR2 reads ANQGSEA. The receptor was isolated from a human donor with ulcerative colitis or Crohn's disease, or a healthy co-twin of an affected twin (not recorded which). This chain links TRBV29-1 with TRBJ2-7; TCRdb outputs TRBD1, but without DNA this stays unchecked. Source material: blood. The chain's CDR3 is CSARGLSYEQYF.